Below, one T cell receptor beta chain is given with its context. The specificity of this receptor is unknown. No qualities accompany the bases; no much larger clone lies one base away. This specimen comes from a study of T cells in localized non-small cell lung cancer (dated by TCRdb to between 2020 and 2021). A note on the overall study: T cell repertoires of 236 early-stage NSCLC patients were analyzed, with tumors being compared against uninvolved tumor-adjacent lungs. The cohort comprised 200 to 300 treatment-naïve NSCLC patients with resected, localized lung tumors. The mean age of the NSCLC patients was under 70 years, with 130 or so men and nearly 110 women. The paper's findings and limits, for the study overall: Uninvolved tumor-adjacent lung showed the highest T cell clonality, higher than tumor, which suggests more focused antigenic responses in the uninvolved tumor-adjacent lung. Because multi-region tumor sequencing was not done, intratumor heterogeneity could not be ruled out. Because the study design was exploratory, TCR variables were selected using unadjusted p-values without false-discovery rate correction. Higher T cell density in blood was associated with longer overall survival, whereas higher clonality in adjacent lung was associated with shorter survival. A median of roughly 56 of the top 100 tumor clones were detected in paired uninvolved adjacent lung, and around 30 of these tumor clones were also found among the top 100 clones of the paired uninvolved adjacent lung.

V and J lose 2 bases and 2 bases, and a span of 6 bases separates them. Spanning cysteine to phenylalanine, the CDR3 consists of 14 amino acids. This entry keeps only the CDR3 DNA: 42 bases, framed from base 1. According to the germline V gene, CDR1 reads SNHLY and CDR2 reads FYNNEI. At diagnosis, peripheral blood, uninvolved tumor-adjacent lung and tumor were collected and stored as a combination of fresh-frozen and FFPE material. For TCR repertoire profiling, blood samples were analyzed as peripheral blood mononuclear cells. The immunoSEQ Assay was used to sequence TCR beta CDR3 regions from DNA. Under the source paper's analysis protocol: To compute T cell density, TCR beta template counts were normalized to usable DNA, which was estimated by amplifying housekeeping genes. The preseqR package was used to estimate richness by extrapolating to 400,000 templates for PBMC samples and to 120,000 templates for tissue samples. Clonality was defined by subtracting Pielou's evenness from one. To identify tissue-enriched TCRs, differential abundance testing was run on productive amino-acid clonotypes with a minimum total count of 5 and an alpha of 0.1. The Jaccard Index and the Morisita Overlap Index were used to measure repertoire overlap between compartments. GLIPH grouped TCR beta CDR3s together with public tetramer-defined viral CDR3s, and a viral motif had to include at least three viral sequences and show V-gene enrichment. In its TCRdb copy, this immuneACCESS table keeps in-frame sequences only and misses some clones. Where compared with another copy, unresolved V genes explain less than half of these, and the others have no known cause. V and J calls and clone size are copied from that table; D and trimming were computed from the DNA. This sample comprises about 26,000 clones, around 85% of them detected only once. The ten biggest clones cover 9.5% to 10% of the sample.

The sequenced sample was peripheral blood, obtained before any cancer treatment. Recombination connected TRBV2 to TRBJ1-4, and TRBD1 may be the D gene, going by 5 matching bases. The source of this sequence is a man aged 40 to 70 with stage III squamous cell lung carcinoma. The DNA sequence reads TGTGCCAGCAGTGAACGGGGGACTAATGAAAAACTGTTTTTT. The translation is CASSERGTNEKLFF.